This entry lists 23 T cell receptor beta chains sequenced from one sample in a study of T cell responses to AZD1222 COVID-19 vaccine. Assay used: immunoSEQ multiplex PCR; TCRdb lists only in-frame clones, some missing. The data contain around 180,000 clones, around 90% of them singletons. The sample here was peripheral blood, taken on day 0 of AZD1222 vaccination. The receptors derive from an adult in good health.

The chain joins TRBV3-1 (or the pseudogene TRBV3-2) to TRBJ2-7; the D gene is possibly TRBD1 (7 bases). The CDR3 is 16 amino acids. V lost 0 bases to trimming and J lost 2 bases, with 14 bases between them. Germline V gene data show CDR1 as LGHDT and CDR2 as YNNKEL (reference sequence). This chain's CDR3 is CASSQEGRGVTYEQYF. In nucleotides, the CDR3 is TGTGCCAGCAGCCAAGAGGGCAGGGGGGTTACCTACGAGCAGTACTTC.

The chain links TRBV28 to TRBJ1-3; no firm D call. Germline CDR1 reads MDHEN; CDR2 reads SYDVKM. V gave up 2 bases and J gave up 0 bases, with 11 bases separating them. This CDR3 is built from 16 residues. The CDR3 reads CASSLRRTASGNTIYF. DNA of the CDR3: TGTGCCAGCAGTTTAAGGCGGACTGCCTCTGGAAACACCATATATTTT.

V is TRBV5-6 and J is TRBJ1-5; a possible D gene is TRBD1 (5 bases). CDR1 is SGHDT and CDR2 is YYEEEE in the germline V gene. The V end lost 4 bases, the J end lost 7 bases, and 15 bases lay between the germline ends. The CDR3 has 14 amino acids. DNA of the CDR3: TGTGCCAGCAGCCCGGGACGGAGAGGGCAGCCCCAGCATTTT. Translation: CASSPGRRGQPQHF.

This clone was detected once. This rearrangement joins TRBV6-2 or TRBV6-3 to TRBJ2-3; D possibly corresponds to TRBD2 (6 bases). Trimming stripped 2 bases from V and 2 bases from J, with 14 bases between. This CDR3 is 16 amino acids long. Germline CDR1 and CDR2: MNHEY and SVGEGT. The CDR3 DNA reads as TGTGCCAGCAGTTACGTGACGGGGGAAGCCACAGATACGCAGTATTTT. Its translation is CASSYVTGEATDTQYF.

The chain is built from TRBV5-1 and TRBJ1-3; TRBD1 aligns across 7 bases. In germline, CDR1 is SGHRS, CDR2 YFSETQ. The junction had 0 bases not matched to a gene; V was cut back by 1 base and J by 8 bases. The CDR3 totals 12 residues. CDR3 region: CASSLTGDTIYF. CDR3 in DNA: TGCGCCAGCAGCTTGACAGGGGACACCATATATTTT.

The chain recombines TRBV11-2 with TRBJ1-5, with 8 bases matching TRBD1. The junction had 7 bases not matched to a gene; V was cut back by 4 bases and J by 2 bases. Germline assignment: CDR1 SGHAT and CDR2 FQNNGV. The CDR3 spans 16 residues. As DNA, the CDR3 is TGTGCCAGCAGCTCAACCGACAGGGGCGGCAATCAGCCCCAGCATTTT. It specifies CASSSTDRGGNQPQHF.

The V call is TRBV19, the J call TRBJ1-1; unclear D gene. Germline lookup yields CDR1 LNHDA and CDR2 SQIVND (reference sequence). There are 12 residues in the CDR3. V was cut by 11 bases and J by 4 bases, with 14 bases left in between. The DNA for the CDR3 is TGTGCCTCGACGGTCTCGGGCACTGAAGCTTTCTTT. It codes for CASTVSGTEAFF.

The CDR3 loop reads CKVGSETQYF. The CDR3 DNA follows: TGCAAAGTAGGTTCGGAGACCCAGTACTTC. The rearrangement uses TRBV20-1 and TRBJ2-5; D is undetermined. The germline CDR1 and CDR2 sequences are DFQATT and SNEGSKA (reference sequence). This CDR3 comprises 10 residues.

This clone was recorded a few times. The chain uses TRBV3-1 (or the pseudogene TRBV3-2) and TRBJ1-1, with 10 positions matching TRBD1. Germline V gives CDR1 LGHDT, CDR2 YNNKEL (reference sequence). V shed 3 bases and J 5 bases; nucleotides not matched to a gene: 6. CDR3 length: 15 amino acids. The CDR3 reads CASSHLTGGRTEAFF. The CDR3, as DNA: TGTGCCAGCAGCCACCTGACAGGGGGCAGAACTGAAGCTTTCTTT.

The gene calls are TRBV6-5 and TRBJ1-2; 7 bases map to TRBD1. V was pared by 0 bases and J by 4 bases, with 8 bases of the junction left unmatched. Germline V gives CDR1 MNHEY, CDR2 SVGAGI. The CDR3 extends over 16 amino acids. The CDR3 here is CASSYSPDRSGYGYTF. In DNA form, the CDR3 reads TGTGCCAGCAGTTACTCTCCGGACAGGAGTGGCTATGGCTACACCTTC.

The CDR3 coding sequence is TGTGCCAGCAGTTTAATAGGGGCAGGACAGCCCCAGCATTTT. Its translation: CASSLIGAGQPQHF. This rearrangement joins TRBV27 to TRBJ1-5; possibly TRBD1 for D (5 bases). The CDR3 spans 14 residues. Trimming removed 2 bases from V and 7 bases from J, with 12 bases in between. Looked up from germline, CDR1 is MNHEY and CDR2 is SMNVEV (reference sequence).

The chain couples TRBV9 to TRBJ2-3; a weak D match, TRBD1 (5 bases). The CDR3 spans 15 residues. Trimming took 1 base from V and 2 from J, leaving 11 bases between them. Germline V lookup: CDR1 SGDLS, CDR2 YYNGEE. This chain's CDR3 is CASSVRQTFTDTQYF. CDR3 in DNA: TGTGCCAGCAGCGTACGACAGACCTTCACAGATACGCAGTATTTT.

V gene TRBV28 combines with J gene TRBJ1-6; no clear D gene. Germline CDR1 reads MDHEN; CDR2 reads SYDVKM. V lost 5 bases and J lost 11, with 16 bases in between. The CDR3 totals 14 residues. The chain's CDR3 is CASSQTSGVTPLHF. Here the CDR3 DNA reads TGTGCCAGCAGTCAGACCTCTGGGGTAACACCCCTCCACTTT.

The genes are TRBV4-3 and TRBJ1-1, with a tentative D call TRBD1 (5 bases). The CDR3 has 15 amino acids. V was pared by 1 base and J by 0 bases, with 9 bases between. The V gene's germline CDR1 is LGHNA and CDR2 YSLEER. CDR3 nucleotides: TGCGCCAGCAGCCAAGCGACAGTCATGAACACTGAAGCTTTCTTT. Protein product: CASSQATVMNTEAFF.

The chain couples TRBV10-1 to TRBJ2-7; D is possibly TRBD1 (6 bases). CDR3 length equals 15 residues. Between the trimmed V and J ends, which lost 2 bases and 6 bases, there was a span of 17 bases. Germline loops: CDR1 WNHNN, CDR2 SYGVQD (reference sequence). CDR3 region: CASSETDRSMGEQYF. CDR3 DNA sequence: TGCGCCAGCAGTGAGACCGACAGGAGCATGGGCGAGCAGTACTTC.

The V call is TRBV6-5, the J call TRBJ1-5; the D gene is possibly TRBD1 (5 bases). CDR3 size: 13 residues. Looked up from germline, CDR1 is MNHEY and CDR2 is SVGAGI. With 8 bases removed from V and 5 bases from J, the gap between germline ends came to 13 bases. CDR3 residues: CASGRQGYQPQHF. The CDR3 DNA reads TGTGCCAGCGGGAGGCAGGGTTATCAGCCCCAGCATTTT.

This clone was recorded once. As the CDR3 is not closed by the conserved phenylalanine or tryptophan, this likely results from a read error. The DNA is omitted, as the CDR3 cannot be located on it reliably, and the CDR3 follows TCRdb's listing. The rearrangement joins TRBV24-1 to TRBJ1-5. The CDR3 has 11 amino acids, counting both end residues. The germline V gene encodes CDR1 KGHDR and CDR2 SFDVKD. The CDR3 protein is CATSDHVVGRA.

The chain links TRBV28 to TRBJ2-7; 7 nucleotides agree with TRBD2. CDR1 MDHEN and CDR2 SYDVKM come from the germline V gene. CDR3 length: 16 amino acids. The J segment lost 3 bases and the V segment lost 8 bases, leaving 16 bases of the junction unmatched. Here the CDR3 reads CASGNIGGGRYYEQYF. CDR3 bases: TGTGCCAGCGGAAACATTGGGGGGGGAAGGTACTACGAGCAGTACTTC.

With respect to this clone: This sample includes further DNA sequences coding for the same CDR3. The chain is built from TRBV5-6 and TRBJ1-6; no firm D call. Germline V gives CDR1 SGHDT, CDR2 YYEEEE. The CDR3 length is 13 residues. Deletions cut 0 bases from V and 7 bases from J, with 5 bases between. CDR3 sequence: CASSLGPNSPLHF. The CDR3 bases are TGTGCCAGCAGCTTGGGGCCGAATTCACCCCTCCACTTT.

The chain employs TRBV4-3 and TRBJ1-6; the D gene is possibly TRBD1 (5 bases). V was clipped by 1 base and J by 0 bases, with 19 bases between them. This CDR3 spans 20 amino acids. Germline CDR1 is LGHNA and CDR2 is YSLEER. The CDR3, as DNA: TGCGCCAGCAGCCAAGCACCCGGGGGGTACGGGGGCTCCTATAATTCACCCCTCCACTTT. This codes for CASSQAPGGYGGSYNSPLHF.

This chain connects TRBV21-1 to TRBJ1-5; the table's D call, TRBD1, was not checked against the DNA. TRBV21-1 is recorded as a pseudogene. The CDR3 has 18 residues. The CDR3 region is CASSKEGRAGGSNQPQHF. CDR3 nucleotide sequence: TGTGCCAGCAGCAAAGAGGGGAGGGCAGGGGGCTCCAATCAGCCCCAGCATTTT.

This clone turned up a few times. V gene TRBV15 combines with J gene TRBJ1-1; D is uncertain. Looked up from germline, CDR1 is LNHNV and CDR2 is YYDKDF (reference sequence). The V gene lost 1 base and the J gene lost 2 bases, with 8 bases spanning the gap. This CDR3 is built from 14 residues. The CDR3 loop reads CATSRAPGNTEAFF. CDR3 DNA: TGTGCCACCAGCAGAGCTCCGGGTAACACTGAAGCTTTCTTT. The full variable domain, with the rest looked up from reference TRBV15 and TRBJ1-1, is DAMVIQNPRYQVTQFGKPVTLSCSQTLNHNVMYWYQQKSSQAPKLLFHYYDKDFNNEADTPDNFQSRRPNTSFCFLDIRSPGLGDTAMYLCATSRAPGNTEAFFGQGTRLTVV.

The chain carries TRBV28 and TRBJ1-2; the D gene is possibly TRBD1 (5 bases). The germline V gene has CDR1 MDHEN and CDR2 SYDVKM. CDR3 length: 14 residues. Between the trimmed V and J ends, which lost 5 bases and 2 bases, there was a span of 12 bases. The DNA for the CDR3 is TGTGCCAGCAGTCCCGGGACGGGGAACTATGGCTACACCTTC. Protein product: CASSPGTGNYGYTF.